One and the same sample provided the 3 T cell receptor beta chains below, sequenced in a study of regulatory T cells in long-lasting Graves disease. Noted time point: persistent/refractory GD, antithyroid drugs over 5 years with positive TRAb. Following extraction of RNA from PBMCs, that RNA was used to make the TCR library. Construction of TCR beta libraries relied on iRepertoire HTBI primers and on Arm-PCR targeting CDR3 regions. Each CDR3 protein gets one entry after TCRdb re-called the multiplex PCR reads with MiXCR. The sample has about 450,000 distinct CDR3 sequences; around 20% are singletons. The source material was peripheral blood mononuclear cells (PBMCs), sampled when the disease was refractory, from a patient treated with antithyroid drugs. The origin of the receptors is a female donor with Graves disease.

The chain carries TRBV4-3 and TRBJ2-7; D is perhaps TRBD1 (5 bases). The CDR3 consists of 14 residues. Trimming took 3 bases from V and 5 from J, leaving 14 bases between them. CDR1 LGHNA and CDR2 YSLEER come from the germline V gene. The CDR3 sequence is CASSQLSGFNEQYF. The CDR3 region has the DNA TGCGCCAGCAGCCAGCTTTCAGGGTTCAACGAGCAGTACTTC.

This clonotype was found a few times. The chain carries TRBV9 and TRBJ1-5; D unclear. V was pared by 0 bases and J by 0 bases, with 7 bases between. This CDR3 spans 15 amino acids. The V gene's germline CDR1 is SGDLS and CDR2 YYNGEE. The CDR3 coding sequence is TGTGCCAGCAGCGTAGGTCCGGATAGCAATCAGCCCCAGCATTTT. Amino acids: CASSVGPDSNQPQHF.

The gene calls are TRBV3-1 and TRBJ2-2; 10 bases match TRBD2. The germline V gene encodes CDR1 LGHDT and CDR2 YNNKEL (reference sequence). Losses at the gene ends were 2 bases for V and 4 bases for J; bases not matched to a gene: 7. The CDR3 totals 17 residues. CDR3 sequence: CASSQSLAGVGTGELFF. The CDR3 bases are TGTGCCAGCAGCCAAAGTCTAGCGGGAGTTGGCACCGGGGAGCTGTTTTTT. The entire variable domain, with the rest obtained from reference TRBV3-1 and TRBJ2-2, is as follows: DTAVSQTPKYLVTQMGNDKSIKCEQNLGHDTMYWYKQDSKKFLKIMFSYNNKELIINETVPNRFSPKSPDKAHLNLHINSLELGDSAVYFCASSQSLAGVGTGELFFGEGSRLTVL.